A single T cell receptor beta chain is shown here with its context. The sample is drawn from a study of blood T cell repertoires in COVID-19. Clones were read by immunoSEQ multiplex PCR, and TCRdb kept only the in-frame ones, dropping some. The data hold about 280,000 clones, with over 75% observed a single time. Sequencing was done on a sample of peripheral blood. The sequence was obtained from a man over 45 with active or convalescent COVID-19.

Here the CDR3 DNA reads TGCGCCAGCAGCTCGGGGGGCATGGGACAAGAGACCCAGTACTTC. Translated, it gives CASSSGGMGQETQYF. The rearrangement joins TRBV5-1 to TRBJ2-5; tentative D call: TRBD2 (7 bases). This CDR3 has 15 residues. Trimming left V 3 bases short and J 2 bases short, with 14 bases between. Germline V gene data show CDR1 as SGHRS and CDR2 as YFSETQ.